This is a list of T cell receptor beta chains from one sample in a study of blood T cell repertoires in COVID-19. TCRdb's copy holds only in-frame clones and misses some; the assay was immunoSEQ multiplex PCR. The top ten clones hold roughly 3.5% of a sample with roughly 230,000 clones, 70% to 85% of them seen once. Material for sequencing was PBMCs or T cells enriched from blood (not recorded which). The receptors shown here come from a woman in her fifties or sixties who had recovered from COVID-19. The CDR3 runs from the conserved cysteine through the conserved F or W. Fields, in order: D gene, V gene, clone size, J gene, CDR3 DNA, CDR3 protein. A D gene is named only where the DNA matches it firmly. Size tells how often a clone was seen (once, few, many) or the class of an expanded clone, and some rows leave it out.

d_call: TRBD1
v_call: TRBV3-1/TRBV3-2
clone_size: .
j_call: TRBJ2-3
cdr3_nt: TGTGCCAGCAGCCATACCGGACCGACAGGGTCATATACGCAGTATTTT
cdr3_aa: CASSHTGPTGSYTQYF

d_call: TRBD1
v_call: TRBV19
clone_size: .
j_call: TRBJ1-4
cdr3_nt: TGTGCCAGTAGTGCCCGGACAGGCCCTAATGAAAAACTGTTTTTT
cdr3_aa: CASSARTGPNEKLFF

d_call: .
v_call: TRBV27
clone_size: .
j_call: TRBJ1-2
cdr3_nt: TGTGCCAGCAGTTCCTGGGGGGTTGACTATGGCTACACCTTC
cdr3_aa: CASSSWGVDYGYTF

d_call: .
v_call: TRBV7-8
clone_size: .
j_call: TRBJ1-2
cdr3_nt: TGTGCCAGCACTGAAGACAGGCGCTTATCCTATGGCTACACCTTC
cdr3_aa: CASTEDRRLSYGYTF

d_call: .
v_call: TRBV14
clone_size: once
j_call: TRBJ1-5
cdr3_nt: TGTGCCAGCAGCCAAGATCACAATCAGCCCCAGCATTTT
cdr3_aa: CASSQDHNQPQHF

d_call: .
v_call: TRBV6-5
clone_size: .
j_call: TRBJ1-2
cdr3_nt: TGTGCCAGCAGTTACTCGGTTGGGGGCAATGGCTACACCTTC
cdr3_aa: CASSYSVGGNGYTF

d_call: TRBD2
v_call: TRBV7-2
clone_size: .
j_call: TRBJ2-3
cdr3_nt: TGTGCCAGCAGCCTTGGAGCGGGAAACACAGATACGCAGTATTTT
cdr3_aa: CASSLGAGNTDTQYF

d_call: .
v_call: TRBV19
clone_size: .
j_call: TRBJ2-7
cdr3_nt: TGTGCCAGTAGTGCCTTTGAGTCAGGGGCCTACGAGCAGTACTTC
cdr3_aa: CASSAFESGAYEQYF

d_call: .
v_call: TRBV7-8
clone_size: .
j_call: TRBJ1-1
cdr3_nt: TGTGCCAGCAGCTTATTCGCCCAGGGATTCACTGAAGCTTTCTTT
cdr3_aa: CASSLFAQGFTEAFF

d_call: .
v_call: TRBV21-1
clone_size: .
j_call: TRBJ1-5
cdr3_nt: TGTGCCAGCAGCAAAGATAAGAGCAGCGATACCCAGCCCCAGCATTTT
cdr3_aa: CASSKDKSSDTQPQHF

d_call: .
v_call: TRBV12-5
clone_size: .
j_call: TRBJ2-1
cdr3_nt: TGTGCTAGTGGTTTGGTTTCTAGGTACAATGAGCAGTTCTTC
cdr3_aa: CASGLVSRYNEQFF

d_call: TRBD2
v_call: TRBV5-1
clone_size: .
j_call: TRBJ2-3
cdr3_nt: TGCGCCAGCAGTAAAGTAACTAGCGGTTCTTACGCTAGCACAGATACGCAGTATTTT
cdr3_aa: CASSKVTSGSYASTDTQYF

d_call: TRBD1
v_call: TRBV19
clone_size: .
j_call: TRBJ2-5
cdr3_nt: TGTGCCAGTAGTATGATCAGGGGGCAGACCCAGTACTTC
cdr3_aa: CASSMIRGQTQYF

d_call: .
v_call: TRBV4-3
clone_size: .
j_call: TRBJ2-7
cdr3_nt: TGCGCCAGCAGCCAAGCCATGACAGCTAAATCCTACGAGCAGTACTTC
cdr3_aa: CASSQAMTAKSYEQYF

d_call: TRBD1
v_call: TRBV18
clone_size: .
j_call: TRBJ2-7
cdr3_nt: TGTGCCAGCTCACCAATATCCGGGACAGGGCTTAGCGAGCAGTACTTC
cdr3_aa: CASSPISGTGLSEQYF

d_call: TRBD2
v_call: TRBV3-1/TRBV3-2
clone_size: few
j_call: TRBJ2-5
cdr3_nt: TGTGCCAGCGAGAGGCGGGAGAAACAAGAGACCCAGTACTTC
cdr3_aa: CASERREKQETQYF

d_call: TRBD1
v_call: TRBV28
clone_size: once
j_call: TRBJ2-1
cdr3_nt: TGTGCCAGCAACGAGGACAGGCCCTACAATGAGCAGTTCTTC
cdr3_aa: CASNEDRPYNEQFF

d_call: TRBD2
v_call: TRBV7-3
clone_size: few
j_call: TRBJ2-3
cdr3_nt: TGTGCCAGCAGCCCCGGACTAGCGGGGGGGGCAGATACGCAGTATTTT
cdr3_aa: CASSPGLAGGADTQYF

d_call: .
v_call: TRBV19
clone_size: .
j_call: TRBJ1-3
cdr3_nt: TGTGCCAGTAGTCGCTTCTACTCTGGAAACACCATATATTTT
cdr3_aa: CASSRFYSGNTIYF